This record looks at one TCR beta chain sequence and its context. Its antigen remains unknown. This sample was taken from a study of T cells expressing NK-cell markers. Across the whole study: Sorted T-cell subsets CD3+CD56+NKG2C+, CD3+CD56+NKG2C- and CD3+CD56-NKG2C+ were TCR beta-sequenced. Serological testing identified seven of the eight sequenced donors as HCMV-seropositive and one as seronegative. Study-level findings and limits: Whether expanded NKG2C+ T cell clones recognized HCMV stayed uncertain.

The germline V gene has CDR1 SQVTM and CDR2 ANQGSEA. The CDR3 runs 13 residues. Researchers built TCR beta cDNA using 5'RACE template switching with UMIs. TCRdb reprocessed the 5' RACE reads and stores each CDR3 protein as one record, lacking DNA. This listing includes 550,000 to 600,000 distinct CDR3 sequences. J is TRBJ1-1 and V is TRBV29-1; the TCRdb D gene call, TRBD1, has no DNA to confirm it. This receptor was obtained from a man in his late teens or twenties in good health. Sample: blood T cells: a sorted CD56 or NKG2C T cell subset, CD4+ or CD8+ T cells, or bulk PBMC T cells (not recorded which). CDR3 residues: CSGTTGLNTEAFF.